Included here is one T cell receptor (beta chain) sequence, with context. The sample comes from a study of blood T cell repertoires in COVID-19. Study details: Samples representing acute and convalescent COVID-19 were sourced from the United States, Italy and Spain.

Per the original data handling: Scientists estimated how many nucleated cells there were by amplifying reference gene primers. Here immunoSEQ multiplex PCR was the method, and the copy in TCRdb shows in-frame clones only, minus some. The DNA gave D and trimming, while V, J and clone size come from that table. Of about 59,000 clones listed, 91% are singletons. This CDR3 contains 16 residues. The gene calls are TRBV21-1 and TRBJ2-2; no DNA check was done on the table's D call, TRBD1. TRBV21-1 is tagged as a pseudogene. The sequenced material came from peripheral blood. This sequence was found in a human donor in a cohort sampled during active COVID-19. The CDR3 is CASSKEGKHYTGELFF. CDR3 sequence (DNA): TGTGCCAGCAGCAAAGAGGGGAAACACTACACCGGGGAGCTGTTTTTT.